The 14 T cell receptor beta chains given below trace back to one sample, sequenced in a study of a mutant IDH1 vaccine in newly diagnosed glioma. The time point was: week 11, during vaccination. What each vaccine dose contained was 300 ug of mutant IDH1 20-mer peptide, accompanied by topical imiquimod. Antigens of these TCRs are unknown. Profiling relied on immunoSEQ multiplex PCR, and the TCRdb table lists in-frame clones only, not all of them. Here the sample spans 40,000 or so clones, 84% being singletons. The sample consisted of PBMCs, taken from a glioma patient whose treatment included an IDH1 peptide vaccine. The receptors originated from a man aged 35 to 55 with glioma.

This chain links TRBV9 with TRBJ2-5, with TRBD2 matching 9 bases. The germline V gene encodes CDR1 SGDLS and CDR2 YYNGEE. The V and J ends lost 0 bases and 2 bases, in that order; junction bases with no gene match: 5. This CDR3 is built from 16 residues. The chain's CDR3 is CASSVGTSEGQETQYF. The CDR3 DNA follows: TGTGCCAGCAGCGTAGGGACTAGCGAGGGTCAAGAGACCCAGTACTTC.

V gene TRBV25-1 combines with J gene TRBJ2-1, with D tentatively TRBD2 (5 bases). Germline V gives CDR1 MGHDK, CDR2 SYGVNS. This CDR3 has 15 amino acids. The germline V and J ends were trimmed by 2 bases and 7 bases, with 15 bases remaining between them. The CDR3 region has the DNA TGTGCCAGCAGTGAAGGCCACTATCGCGGGAATGAGCAGTTCTTC. Translated, it gives CASSEGHYRGNEQFF.

The CDR3 loop reads CASSPPARLDNEQFF. In DNA, the CDR3 is TGTGCCAGCTCACCACCGGCTAGGCTCGACAATGAGCAGTTCTTC. The V call is TRBV18, the J call TRBJ2-1; D remains ambiguous. The germline gives CDR1 KGHSH, CDR2 LQKENI. The CDR3 covers 15 residues. The V end was cut by 0 bases, the J end by 5 bases, with 11 bases between. Drawing the rest from reference TRBV18 and TRBJ2-1, the complete variable domain is NAGVMQNPRHLVRRRGQEARLRCSPMKGHSHVYWYRQLPEEGLKFMVYLQKENIIDESGMPKERFSAEFPKEGPSILRIQQVVRGDSAAYFCASSPPARLDNEQFFGPGTRLTVL.

The chain carries TRBV27 and TRBJ2-1, with D perhaps matching TRBD2 (6 bases). Looked up from germline, CDR1 is MNHEY and CDR2 is SMNVEV (reference sequence). The V end lost 2 bases, the J end lost 0 bases, and 20 bases lay between the germline ends. The CDR3 has 19 residues. CDR3 region: CASSLGGPPRDSSYNEQFF. In DNA form, the CDR3 reads TGTGCCAGCAGTTTAGGGGGACCTCCGCGGGATAGCTCCTACAATGAGCAGTTCTTC.

The CDR3 DNA sequence: TGCGCCAGCAGCCGCCCCGGGGGGACCTACGAGCAGTACTTC. Its translation is CASSRPGGTYEQYF. V is TRBV4-1 and J is TRBJ2-7, with 7 bases fitting TRBD2. The CDR3 is 14 residues long. CDR1 is MGHRA, CDR2 YSYEKL, per germline. Trimming cost V 4 bases and J 2 bases; bases outside gene matches: 5.

The chain is built from TRBV2 and TRBJ2-2; 10 nucleotides match TRBD2. CDR1 is SNHLY and CDR2 is FYNNEI in the germline V gene. The CDR3 extends over 14 amino acids. With 8 bases clipped from V and 6 bases from J, the junction kept 6 bases outside the gene matches. The CDR3 coding sequence is TGTGCCAGCCTGGTCCTAGCGGGAGCCGGGGAGCTGTTTTTT. Its protein is CASLVLAGAGELFF.

The chain carries TRBV5-1 and TRBJ1-1, with D possibly being TRBD1 (5 bases). Germline assignment: CDR1 SGHRS and CDR2 YFSETQ. The CDR3 totals 14 residues. V gave up 4 bases and J gave up 3 bases, with 13 bases separating them. This CDR3 reads CASSPGGWDTEAFF. In DNA form, the CDR3 reads TGCGCCAGCAGCCCTGGGGGGTGGGACACTGAAGCTTTCTTT. Drawing the rest from reference TRBV5-1 and TRBJ1-1, the complete variable domain is KAGVTQTPRYLIKTRGQQVTLSCSPISGHRSVSWYQQTPGQGLQFLFEYFSETQRNKGNFPGRFSGRQFSNSRSEMNVSTLELGDSALYLCASSPGGWDTEAFFGQGTRLTVV.

V and J are TRBV5-4 and TRBJ1-1; D possibly corresponds to TRBD1 (5 bases). V lost 0 bases to trimming and J lost 0 bases, with 9 bases between them. Germline lookup yields CDR1 SGHNT and CDR2 YYREEE (reference sequence). The CDR3 covers 15 residues. The CDR3 loop is CASSLDAGMNTEAFF. The CDR3 DNA reads TGTGCCAGCAGCTTGGATGCAGGGATGAACACTGAAGCTTTCTTT.

The chain employs TRBV9 and TRBJ1-5, with D hard to call. Germline CDR1 SGDLS, CDR2 YYNGEE. The CDR3 extends over 15 amino acids. Trimming pared 0 bases from V and 0 bases from J, leaving 7 bases between. This chain's CDR3 is CASSVGEGSNQPQHF. CDR3 nucleotide sequence: TGTGCCAGCAGCGTAGGGGAGGGTAGCAATCAGCCCCAGCATTTT.

The chain has TRBV27 and TRBJ2-4; D gene ambiguous. V was pared by 2 bases and J by 6 bases, with 14 bases between. Germline loops: CDR1 MNHEY, CDR2 SMNVEV (reference sequence). The CDR3 is 15 residues long. CDR3 sequence reads: CASSLEGLEGNIQYF. The CDR3 DNA reads TGTGCCAGCAGTTTAGAAGGATTAGAAGGAAACATTCAGTACTTC.

The table lists this clone with a few counts. The chain employs TRBV7-9 and TRBJ2-7; 8 bases agree with TRBD1. Trimming removed 5 bases from V and 0 bases from J; junction bases left unmatched: 3. The germline gives CDR1 SEHNR, CDR2 FQNEAQ (reference sequence). CDR3 length: 14 amino acids. CDR3 DNA sequence: TGTGCCAGCAGCGGGCAGGGGGCCTCCTACGAGCAGTACTTC. Protein product: CASSGQGASYEQYF. Full variable domain (remainder filled in from reference TRBV7-9 and TRBJ2-7): DTGVSQNPRHKITKRGQNVTFRCDPISEHNRLYWYRQTLGQGPEFLTYFQNEAQLEKSRLLSDRFSAERPKGSFSTLEIQRTEQGDSAMYLCASSGQGASYEQYFGPGTRLTVT.

The chain employs TRBV14 and TRBJ2-7; 11 nucleotides agree with TRBD1. Trimming took 3 bases from V and 7 from J; bases not matched to a gene: 5. This CDR3 contains 14 residues. From germline, CDR1 is SGHDN and CDR2 FVKESK. DNA of the CDR3: TGTGCCAGCAGCCACGGACAGGGGGCTTGGGAGCAGTACTTC. It yields the protein CASSHGQGAWEQYF.

The chain couples TRBV28 to TRBJ1-2; D remains unclear. Germline values: CDR1 MDHEN, CDR2 SYDVKM. This CDR3 comprises 14 residues. The ends were cut back, 5 bases at V and 2 bases at J, with 12 bases in the middle. CDR3 protein: CASSLQTANYGYTF. The CDR3 DNA is TGTGCCAGCAGTCTCCAGACGGCGAACTATGGCTACACCTTC.

The CDR3 DNA reads as TGTGCCAGTAGTACCCCCCAAATGACTAGCGCCAGCACAGATACGCAGTATTTT. Encoded protein: CASSTPQMTSASTDTQYF. The chain joins TRBV19 to TRBJ2-3; 8 nucleotides line up with TRBD2. Looked up from germline, CDR1 is LNHDA and CDR2 is SQIVND (reference sequence). CDR3 length: 18 amino acids. Trimming cost V 4 bases and J 0 bases; bases outside gene matches: 12.